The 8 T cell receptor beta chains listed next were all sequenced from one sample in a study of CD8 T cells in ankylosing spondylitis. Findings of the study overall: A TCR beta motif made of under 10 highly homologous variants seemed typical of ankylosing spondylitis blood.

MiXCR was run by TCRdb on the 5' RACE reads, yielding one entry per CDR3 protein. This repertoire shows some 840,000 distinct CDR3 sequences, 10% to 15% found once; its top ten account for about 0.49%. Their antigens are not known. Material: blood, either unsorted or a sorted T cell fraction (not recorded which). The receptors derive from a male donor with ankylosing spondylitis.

The CDR3 DNA reads as TGTGCCAGCGAGGGCGCGCCAGGGGTGAACACTGAAGCTTTCTTT. This gives the protein CASEGAPGVNTEAFF. The chain has TRBV2 and TRBJ1-1; D possibly corresponds to TRBD1 (6 bases). Germline V gives CDR1 SNHLY, CDR2 FYNNEI. The CDR3 loop spans 15 amino acids. V lost 8 bases to trimming and J lost 0 bases, with 16 bases between them.

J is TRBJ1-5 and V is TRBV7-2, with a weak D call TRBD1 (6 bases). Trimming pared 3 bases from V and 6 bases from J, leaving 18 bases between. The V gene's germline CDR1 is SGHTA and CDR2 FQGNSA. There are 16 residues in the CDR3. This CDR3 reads CASSFNNRVWSQPQHF. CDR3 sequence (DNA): TGTGCCAGCAGCTTCAATAACAGGGTTTGGAGTCAGCCCCAGCATTTT.

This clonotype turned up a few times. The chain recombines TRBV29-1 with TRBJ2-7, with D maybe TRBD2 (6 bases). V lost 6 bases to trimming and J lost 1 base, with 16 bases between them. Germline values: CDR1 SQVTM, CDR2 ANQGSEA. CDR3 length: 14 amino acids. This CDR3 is CSVGNRDSSYEQYF. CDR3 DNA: TGCAGCGTCGGCAACCGGGACTCATCCTACGAGCAGTACTTC.

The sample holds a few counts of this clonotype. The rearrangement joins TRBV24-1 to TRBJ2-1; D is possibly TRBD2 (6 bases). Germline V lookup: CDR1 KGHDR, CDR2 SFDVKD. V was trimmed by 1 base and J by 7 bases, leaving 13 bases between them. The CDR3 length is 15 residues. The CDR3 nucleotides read TGTGCCACCAGTGATTTCGGGGGAGGATGGAATGAGCAGTTCTTC. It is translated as CATSDFGGGWNEQFF.

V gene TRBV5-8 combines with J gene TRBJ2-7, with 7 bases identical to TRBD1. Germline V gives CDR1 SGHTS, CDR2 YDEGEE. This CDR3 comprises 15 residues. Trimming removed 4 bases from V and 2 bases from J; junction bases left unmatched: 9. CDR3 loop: CASSTLRDSTYEQYF. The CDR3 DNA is TGTGCCAGCAGCACACTACGGGACAGCACCTACGAGCAGTACTTC.

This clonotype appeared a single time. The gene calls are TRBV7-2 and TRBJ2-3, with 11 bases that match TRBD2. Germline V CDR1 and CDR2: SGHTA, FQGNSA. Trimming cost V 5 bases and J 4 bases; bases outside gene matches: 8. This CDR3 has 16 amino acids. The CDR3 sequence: CASSRKLAGVADTQYF. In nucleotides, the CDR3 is TGTGCCAGCAGCCGTAAACTAGCGGGAGTGGCAGATACGCAGTATTTT.

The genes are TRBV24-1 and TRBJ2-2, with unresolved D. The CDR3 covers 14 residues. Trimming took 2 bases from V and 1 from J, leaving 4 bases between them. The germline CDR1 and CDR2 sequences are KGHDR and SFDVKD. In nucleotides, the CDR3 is TGTGCCACCAGTGATTCGAGGAACACCGGGGAGCTGTTTTTT. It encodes CATSDSRNTGELFF.

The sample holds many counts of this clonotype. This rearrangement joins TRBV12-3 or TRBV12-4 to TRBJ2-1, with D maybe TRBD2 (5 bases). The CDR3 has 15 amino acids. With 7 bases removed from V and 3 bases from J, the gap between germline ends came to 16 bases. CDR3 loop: CASTSGGPLYNEQFF. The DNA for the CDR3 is TGTGCCAGCACCTCGGGCGGGCCCCTCTACAATGAGCAGTTCTTC.